A selection of T cell receptor beta chains follows, all from one sample in a study of a mutant IDH1 vaccine in newly diagnosed glioma. Profiled with immunoSEQ multiplex PCR; TCRdb holds only in-frame clones, not every one. This table holds 25,000 to 35,000 clones, approximately 90% found once. Antigens of these TCRs are unknown. The sequences come from PBMCs, collected from a glioma patient whose treatment included an IDH1 peptide vaccine. The receptors were sampled from a man aged 35-49 years with glioma. Each CDR3 is given without its conserved first and last residue.

TRBV6-5	TRBJ1-4	ASRLDREGEKLF
TRBV19	TRBJ1-5	ASSAPGLFNQPQH
TRBV2	TRBJ2-1	ASSEKALSSYNEQF
TRBV1	TRBJ2-5	TSSQDHPQRGGERY
TRBV27	TRBJ2-3	ASSLSLIGTQY
TRBV19	TRBJ1-1	ASNQRRMNTEAF
TRBV9	TRBJ1-4	ASSVGTNEKLF
TRBV7-8	TRBJ2-5	ASSGGGGIGETQY
TRBV7-2	TRBJ1-1	ASATPSTGRYTEAF
TRBV7-2	TRBJ1-2	ASSLGTYGYT
TRBV5-1	TRBJ2-1	ASSRSGGQYNEQF
TRBV7-9	TRBJ1-4	ASSFGDSTNEKLF
TRBV7-6	TRBJ2-7	ASSLGREYEQY
TRBV5-1	TRBJ1-3	ASSLGGGGPSGNTIY
TRBV18	TRBJ2-3	ASSPTSGGAGDTQY
TRBV10-3	TRBJ2-3	AITVGSGPTDTQY
TRBV7-8	TRBJ1-1	ASSLDVSTEAF
TRBV11-2	TRBJ1-1	ASSFLDSNTEAF
TRBV5-4	TRBJ1-2	ASSSRRQVDYGYT
TRBV7-9	TRBJ2-7	ASSLVIGGSYEQY
TRBV14	TRBJ1-3	ASSQRRGSSGNTIY
TRBV11-2	TRBJ2-5	ASSRRMETQY
TRBV15	TRBJ1-1	ATSSPGQGMNTEAF
TRBV19	TRBJ1-2	ASTAGATSNYGYT
TRBV4-1	TRBJ2-5	ASSVGRGGWGQETQY
TRBV5-1	TRBJ1-4	ASSTLGGGSGEKLF
TRBV6-5	TRBJ1-2	ASRHTGNYGYT
TRBV19	TRBJ2-2	ASSMVGGSAGELF
TRBV9	TRBJ1-4	ASTQGHANEKLF
TRBV30	TRBJ2-5	AWSATGTQETQY
TRBV28	TRBJ2-1	ASSPGGLRNEQF
TRBV7-9	TRBJ1-2	ASSPRQGAAGYT
TRBV29-1	TRBJ2-1	SVEASTTGDSYNEQF
TRBV9	TRBJ1-2	ASSVAGGNYGYT
TRBV5-5	-	ASSLADIPYEQY
TRBV6-1	TRBJ2-5	ASRASGRGETQY
TRBV10-2	TRBJ2-1	ASSLEPSTYHRSSRGEQF
TRBV10-3	TRBJ2-3	AISGGGSTDTQY
TRBV15	TRBJ1-5	ATSRVQGDQPQH
TRBV2	TRBJ1-1	ASDIQGSAEAF
TRBV4-3	TRBJ2-7	ASSQDFGQYYEQY
TRBV4-3	TRBJ1-5	ASSQDIPNRDISNQPQH
TRBV18	TRBJ1-1	ASSAGNEAEAF
TRBV6-1	TRBJ1-3	ASERDRVTIY
TRBV9	TRBJ2-1	ASSVDSFSSYNEQF
TRBV6-1	TRBJ2-7	ASSVRTGQYEQY